This T cell receptor beta chain was captured by sequencing in a study of T cell repertoires in cytomegalovirus infection. V lost 5 bases and J lost 4; bases outside the gene matches: 10. Germline V CDR1 and CDR2: MNHNY, SVGAGI (reference sequence). This CDR3 contains 16 residues. The table lists this clonotype with a few counts. Each CDR3 protein gets one entry after TCRdb re-called the reads with MiXCR. The table has about 740,000 distinct CDR3 sequences, roughly 35% seen once. The sample taken for sequencing was PBMCs. V is TRBV6-6 and J is TRBJ1-1; TRBD1 matches at 10 bases. The TCR comes from a human donor in good health (CMV status not recorded). Some clones in this sample may be carry-over from other donors' samples. The DNA of the CDR3 is TGTGCCAGCAGTCGAACCCTGGGACAGGGGATCACTGAAGCTTTCTTT. Its translation: CASSRTLGQGITEAFF.